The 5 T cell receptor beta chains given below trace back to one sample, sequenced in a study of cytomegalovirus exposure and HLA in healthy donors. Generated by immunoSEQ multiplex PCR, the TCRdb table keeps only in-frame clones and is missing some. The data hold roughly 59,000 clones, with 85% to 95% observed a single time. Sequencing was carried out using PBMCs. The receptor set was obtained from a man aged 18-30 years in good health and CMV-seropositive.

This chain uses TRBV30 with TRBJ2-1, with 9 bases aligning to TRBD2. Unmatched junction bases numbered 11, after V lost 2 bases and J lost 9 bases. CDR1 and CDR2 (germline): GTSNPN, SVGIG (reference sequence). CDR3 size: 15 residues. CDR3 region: CAWSTSSGVGSEQFF. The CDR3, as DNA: TGTGCCTGGAGTACGTCTAGCGGGGTAGGATCTGAGCAGTTCTTC.

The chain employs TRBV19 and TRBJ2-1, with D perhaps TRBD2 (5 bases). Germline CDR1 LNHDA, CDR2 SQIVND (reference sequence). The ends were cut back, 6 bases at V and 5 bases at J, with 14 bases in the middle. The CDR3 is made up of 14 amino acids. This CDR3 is CASSPSDWHNEQFF. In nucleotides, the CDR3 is TGTGCCAGTAGCCCATCGGACTGGCACAATGAGCAGTTCTTC. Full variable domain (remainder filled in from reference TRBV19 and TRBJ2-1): DGGITQSPKYLFRKEGQNVTLSCEQNLNHDAMYWYRQDPGQGLRLIYYSQIVNDFQKGDIAEGYSVSREKKESFPLTVTSAQKNPTAFYLCASSPSDWHNEQFFGPGTRLTVL.

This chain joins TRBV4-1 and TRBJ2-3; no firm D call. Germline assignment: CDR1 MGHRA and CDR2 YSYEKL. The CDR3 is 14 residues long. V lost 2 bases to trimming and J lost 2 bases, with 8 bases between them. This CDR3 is CASSQNLNTDTQYF. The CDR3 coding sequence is TGCGCCAGCAGCCAAAACTTGAACACAGATACGCAGTATTTT.

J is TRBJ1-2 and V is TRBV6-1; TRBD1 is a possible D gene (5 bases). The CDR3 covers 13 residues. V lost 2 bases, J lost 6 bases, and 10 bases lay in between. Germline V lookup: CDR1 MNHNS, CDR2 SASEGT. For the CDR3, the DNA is TGTGCCAGCAGTGAAATCCAAGGGGATGGCTACACCTTC. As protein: CASSEIQGDGYTF.

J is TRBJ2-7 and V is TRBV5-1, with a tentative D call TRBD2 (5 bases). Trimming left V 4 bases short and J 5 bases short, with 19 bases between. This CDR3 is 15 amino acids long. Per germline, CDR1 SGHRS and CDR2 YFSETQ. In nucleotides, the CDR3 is TGCGCCAGCAGCCCTGGAGGCGTTGTCGGCGACGAGCAGTACTTC. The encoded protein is CASSPGGVVGDEQYF. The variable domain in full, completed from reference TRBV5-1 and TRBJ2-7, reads KAGVTQTPRYLIKTRGQQVTLSCSPISGHRSVSWYQQTPGQGLQFLFEYFSETQRNKGNFPGRFSGRQFSNSRSEMNVSTLELGDSALYLCASSPGGVVGDEQYFGPGTRLTVT.